This T cell receptor (beta chain) appears in the sequencing data of a study of T cell responses to AZD1222 COVID-19 vaccine (dated by TCRdb to about 2021). The study in broad terms: A total of 233 trial participants underwent TCR sequencing, of whom about 210 had received two doses of AZD1222 and 26 had received two doses of the MenACWY control vaccine. Enrollment into the trials was organized by age into subgroups of 18-55, 56-69 and 70-plus years, and those subgroups contained approximately 160, 26 and 62 TCR-sequenced participants, respectively.

With respect to this clone: Its antigen is currently not known. No much larger clone is present one base from it, and per-base qualities are unavailable.

The junction shows trimming of 4 bases on V and 8 bases on J, plus 23 bases between the germline ends. The CDR3 runs 16 residues from the cysteine to the phenylalanine. Only the CDR3 region is kept as DNA, spanning 48 bases read in frame from base 1. The germline V gene yields MNHEY for CDR1 and SVGEGT for CDR2. In the paper's terms, the time point label means: baseline before first vaccination. Reading the label with the study, this specimen's treatment or condition is: meningococcal conjugate vaccine given as trial control. Samples from vaccinated people were obtained from the UK trials COV001 and COV002, which included a single-blind randomized controlled phase 2/3 trial of AZD1222 (ChAdOx1 nCoV-19) in healthy adults. For TCRbeta chain sequencing, PBMC samples from trial participants were taken at day 0 and at day 28 after the second dose. Study-level results and caveats: Reportedly, almost half of the unique spike-specific TCRs recognized epitopes lying outside the regions that are mutated in the B.1.351 and B.1.1.7 variants. Conclusions about previously exposed vaccinees are limited because only five to seven AZD1222 recipients were SARS-CoV-2 seropositive at baseline. Because no day 14 peak-response samples were available, repertoires were characterized only after the peak T cell response. The 56-69-year group was small, and its depth increase did not reach significance, likely because of low power. Spike-specific TCR breadth and depth rose significantly after two AZD1222 doses compared with day 0 and with MenACWY recipients. Most participants were white British and females outnumbered males, and the authors suggested that clonal diversity may have been underestimated. CD4 TCRs associated with the vaccine covered the entire spike protein, and the dominant responses were in regions 160-218 and 743-854.

The CDR3 regions of human TCRbeta chains were analyzed by immunosequencing. The study's processing was this. TCRs in the repertoires were matched against a reference library of SARS-CoV-2-specific TCRs that had been generated with the MIRA antigen-specificity platform. Breadth was defined as the fraction of unique TCRs that were SARS-CoV-2-associated. Depth was defined as the fraction of total T cells that were SARS-CoV-2-associated. Using the MIRA data, each spike-specific TCR was assigned both to the spike region to which the TCR was reactive and to a CD4 or CD8 class. Log10-transformed breadth and depth values were compared by one-way ANOVA with Sidak's multiple comparisons tests. TCRdb limited this immuneACCESS table to in-frame rearrangements with V and J called. A share of clones is missing; checked studies link under half to unresolved V genes, and the rest is unexplained. The V and J calls and the clone size are those of that table, but D and trimming were determined from the DNA. The sample table shows 70,000 to 95,000 clones, and approximately 89% are seen once. The ten biggest clones cover 2.8% of the sample.

This specimen consisted of peripheral blood, obtained on day 0 of MenACWY control vaccination. The TCR comes from an adult in good health. This receptor chain uses TRBV6-2 or TRBV6-3 and TRBJ1-2, with a tentative D gene TRBD1 over 6 matching bases. The CDR3 protein: CASSWRTFLRQEGYTF. The nucleotide sequence is TGTGCCAGCAGTTGGCGAACATTCCTCCGACAGGAGGGCTACACCTTC.